Listed here are 10 T cell receptor beta chains from one sample, sequenced in a study of blood T cell repertoires in COVID-19. Using immunoSEQ multiplex PCR, the repertoire was profiled, and TCRdb retains in-frame clones only, with some absent. Of approximately 140,000 clones in the sample, around four fifths are singletons; the top ten hold roughly 2.9%. Sequencing was performed on peripheral blood. The receptors here all came from a woman in her 40s with active or convalescent COVID-19.

The chain uses TRBV3-1 (or the pseudogene TRBV3-2) and TRBJ2-2; the match to TRBD1 covers 8 bases. The CDR3 has 14 amino acids. Germline V CDR1 and CDR2: LGHDT, YNNKEL (reference sequence). Trimming cost V 1 base and J 7 bases; bases outside gene matches: 2. The DNA of the CDR3 is TGTGCCAGCAGCCAAGGGACAGGGAACGGGGAGCTGTTTTTT. Its translation: CASSQGTGNGELFF.

The chain has TRBV5-8 and TRBJ1-2, with D possibly being TRBD1 (5 bases). Germline-derived CDR1 and CDR2 are SGHTS and YDEGEE. The CDR3 covers 14 residues. V lost 6 bases and J lost 1, with 13 bases in between. The CDR3 DNA sequence: TGTGCCAGCATCCTCACGGGGGTTAACTATGGCTACACCTTC. It is translated as CASILTGVNYGYTF.

This rearrangement joins TRBV2 to TRBJ2-7; 9 bases fit TRBD2. This CDR3 spans 17 amino acids. Germline V CDR1 and CDR2: SNHLY, FYNNEI. Germline trimming cut 0 bases from V and 10 bases from J; bases unmatched to any gene: 16. The CDR3 spells CASSEARGGVLAGPQYF. The CDR3 DNA reads TGTGCCAGCAGTGAAGCAAGGGGTGGGGTCCTAGCGGGACCTCAGTACTTC.

The genes are TRBV28 and TRBJ1-4, with D possibly matching TRBD1 (6 bases). Germline assignment: CDR1 MDHEN and CDR2 SYDVKM. The V end was cut by 2 bases, the J end by 8 bases, with 15 bases between. The CDR3 loop spans 15 amino acids. CDR3 protein: CASSLSRRDNEKLFF. CDR3 nucleotide sequence: TGTGCCAGCAGTTTAAGCCGCCGGGACAACGAAAAACTGTTTTTT.

The chain recombines TRBV27 with TRBJ1-5; no clear D gene. The germline gives CDR1 MNHEY, CDR2 SMNVEV (reference sequence). This CDR3 comprises 14 residues. Trimming left V 5 bases short and J 1 base short, with 9 bases between. DNA for the CDR3: TGTGCCAGCAGTGGACTCGACAGCAATCAGCCCCAGCATTTT. Protein product: CASSGLDSNQPQHF.

The V call is TRBV19, the J call TRBJ1-1; weak D call: TRBD1 (5 bases). Germline CDR1 is LNHDA and CDR2 is SQIVND (reference sequence). V was trimmed by 5 bases and J by 6 bases, leaving 10 bases between them. The CDR3 contains 12 residues. CDR3 amino acids: CASSSRVSEAFF. The CDR3 DNA reads as TGTGCCAGTAGTTCCAGGGTTTCTGAAGCTTTCTTT.

The chain combines TRBV5-1 with TRBJ2-7, with D possibly being TRBD2 (5 bases). Germline V lookup: CDR1 SGHRS, CDR2 YFSETQ. V was clipped by 0 bases and J by 0 bases, with 10 bases between them. The CDR3 extends over 15 amino acids. CDR3 sequence: CASSLAGVSSYEQYF. DNA of the CDR3: TGCGCCAGCAGCTTGGCCGGGGTTAGCTCCTACGAGCAGTACTTC.

This clone was counted only a few times. The V gene is TRBV28, the J gene TRBJ2-7, with 9 bases aligning to TRBD1. Germline-derived CDR1 and CDR2 are MDHEN and SYDVKM. This CDR3 region has 18 residues. J gave up 0 bases and V 3 bases, and 12 bases lay outside the gene matches. This chain's CDR3 is CASSFFLLPTGGSYEQYF. CDR3 sequence (DNA): TGTGCCAGCAGTTTTTTCCTACTGCCGACAGGGGGCTCCTACGAGCAGTACTTC.

The CDR3 reads CSASTSSYEQYF. In DNA form, the CDR3 reads TGCAGTGCTAGTACTTCTTCCTACGAGCAGTACTTC. The V and J genes are TRBV20-1 and TRBJ2-7; D unclear. This CDR3 is 12 amino acids long. Trimming pared 3 bases from V and 1 base from J, leaving 7 bases between. Germline V gene sequence: CDR1 DFQATT, CDR2 SNEGSKA (reference sequence).

This clone was counted a single time. The gene calls are TRBV5-1 and TRBJ2-1; 8 bases are a match to TRBD2. CDR3 length: 16 residues. V shed 5 bases and J 6 bases; nucleotides not matched to a gene: 13. Germline CDR1 SGHRS, CDR2 YFSETQ. CDR3 sequence reads: CASRGSGTLSPNEQFF. The CDR3 nucleotides read TGCGCCAGCAGAGGTAGCGGGACCCTCTCTCCCAATGAGCAGTTCTTC.